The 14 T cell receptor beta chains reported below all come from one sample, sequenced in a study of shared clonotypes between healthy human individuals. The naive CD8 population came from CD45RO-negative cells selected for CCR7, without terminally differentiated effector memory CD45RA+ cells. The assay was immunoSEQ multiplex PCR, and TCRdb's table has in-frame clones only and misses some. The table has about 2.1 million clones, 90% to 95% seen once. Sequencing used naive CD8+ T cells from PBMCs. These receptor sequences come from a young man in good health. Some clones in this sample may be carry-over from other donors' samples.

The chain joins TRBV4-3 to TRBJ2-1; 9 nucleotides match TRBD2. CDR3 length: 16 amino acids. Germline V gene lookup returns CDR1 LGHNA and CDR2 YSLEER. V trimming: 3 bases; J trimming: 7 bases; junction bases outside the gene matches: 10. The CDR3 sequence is CASSQIAGVGGNEQFF. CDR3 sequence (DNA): TGCGCCAGCAGCCAGATAGCGGGAGTGGGTGGGAATGAGCAGTTCTTC.

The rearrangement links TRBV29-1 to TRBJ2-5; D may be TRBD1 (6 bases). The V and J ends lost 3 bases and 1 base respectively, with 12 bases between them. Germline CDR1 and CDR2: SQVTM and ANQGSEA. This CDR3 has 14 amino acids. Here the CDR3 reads CSVDRGPSQETQYF. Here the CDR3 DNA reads TGCAGCGTTGACAGGGGTCCATCCCAAGAGACCCAGTACTTC.

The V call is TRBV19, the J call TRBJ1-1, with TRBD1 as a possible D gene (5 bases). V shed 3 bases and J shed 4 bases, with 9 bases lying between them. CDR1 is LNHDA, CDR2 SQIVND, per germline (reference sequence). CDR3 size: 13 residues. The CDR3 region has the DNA TGTGCCAGTAGTATGGGGGTGGGCACTGAAGCTTTCTTT. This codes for CASSMGVGTEAFF. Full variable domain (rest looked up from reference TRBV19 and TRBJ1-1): DGGITQSPKYLFRKEGQNVTLSCEQNLNHDAMYWYRQDPGQGLRLIYYSQIVNDFQKGDIAEGYSVSREKKESFPLTVTSAQKNPTAFYLCASSMGVGTEAFFGQGTRLTVV.

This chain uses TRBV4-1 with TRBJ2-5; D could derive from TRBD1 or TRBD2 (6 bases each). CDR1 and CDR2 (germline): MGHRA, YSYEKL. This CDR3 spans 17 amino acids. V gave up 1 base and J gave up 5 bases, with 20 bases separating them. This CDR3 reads CASSQVGGGLIPETQYF. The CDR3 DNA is TGCGCCAGCAGCCAAGTAGGTGGGGGGCTTATTCCCGAGACCCAGTACTTC.

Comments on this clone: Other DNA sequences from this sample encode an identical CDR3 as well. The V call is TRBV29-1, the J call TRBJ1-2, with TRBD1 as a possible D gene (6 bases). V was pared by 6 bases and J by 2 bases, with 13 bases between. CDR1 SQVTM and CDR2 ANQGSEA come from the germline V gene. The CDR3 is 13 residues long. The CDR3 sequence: CSVLGGPNYGYTF. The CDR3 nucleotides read TGCAGCGTGCTCGGGGGCCCCAACTATGGCTACACCTTC. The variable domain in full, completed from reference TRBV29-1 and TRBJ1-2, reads SAVISQKPSRDICQRGTSLTIQCQVDSQVTMMFWYRQQPGQSLTLIATANQGSEATYESGFVIDKFPISRPNLTFSTLTVSNMSPEDSSIYLCSVLGGPNYGYTFGSGTRLTVV.

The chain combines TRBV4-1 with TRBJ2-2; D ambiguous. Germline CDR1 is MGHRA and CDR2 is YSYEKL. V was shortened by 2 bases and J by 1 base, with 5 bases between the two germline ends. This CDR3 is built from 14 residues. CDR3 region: CASSQTLNTGELFF. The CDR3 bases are TGCGCCAGCAGCCAAACCCTGAACACCGGGGAGCTGTTTTTT.

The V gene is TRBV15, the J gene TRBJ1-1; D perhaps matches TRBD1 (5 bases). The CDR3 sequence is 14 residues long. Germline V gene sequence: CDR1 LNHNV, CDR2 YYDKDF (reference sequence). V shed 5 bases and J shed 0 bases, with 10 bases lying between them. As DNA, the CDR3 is TGTGCCACCAGCCCAGGGTCGATGAACACTGAAGCTTTCTTT. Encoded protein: CATSPGSMNTEAFF.

The CDR3: CATSPQTGANYGYTF. CDR3 DNA sequence: TGTGCCACCAGCCCCCAGACGGGAGCTAACTATGGCTACACCTTC. The chain employs TRBV15 and TRBJ1-2, with unresolved D. This CDR3 spans 15 amino acids. V was shortened by 5 bases and J by 0 bases, with 13 bases between the two germline ends. Germline CDR1 LNHNV, CDR2 YYDKDF (reference sequence).

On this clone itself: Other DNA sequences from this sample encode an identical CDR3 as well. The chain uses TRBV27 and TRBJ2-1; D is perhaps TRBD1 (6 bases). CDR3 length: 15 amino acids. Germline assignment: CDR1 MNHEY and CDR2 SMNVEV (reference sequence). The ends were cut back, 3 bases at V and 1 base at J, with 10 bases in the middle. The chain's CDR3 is CASSFGGLSYNEQFF. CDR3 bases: TGTGCCAGCAGTTTTGGGGGCCTATCCTACAATGAGCAGTTCTTC.

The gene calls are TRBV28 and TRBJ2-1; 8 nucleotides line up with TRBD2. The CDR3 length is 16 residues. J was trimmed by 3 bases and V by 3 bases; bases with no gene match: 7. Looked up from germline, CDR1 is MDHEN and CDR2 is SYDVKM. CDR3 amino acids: CASSFLKRELYNEQFF. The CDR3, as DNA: TGTGCCAGCAGTTTCCTCAAGCGGGAGCTCTACAATGAGCAGTTCTTC. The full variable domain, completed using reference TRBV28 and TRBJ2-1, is DVKVTQSSRYLVKRTGEKVFLECVQDMDHENMFWYRQDPGLGLRLIYFSYDVKMKEKGDIPEGYSVSREKKERFSLILESASTNQTSMYLCASSFLKRELYNEQFFGPGTRLTVL.

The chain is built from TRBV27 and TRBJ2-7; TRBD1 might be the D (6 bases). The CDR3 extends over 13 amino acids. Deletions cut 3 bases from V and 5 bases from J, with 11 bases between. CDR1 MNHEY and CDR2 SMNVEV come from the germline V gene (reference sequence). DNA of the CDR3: TGTGCCAGCAGTTTCTACAGGGAACACGAGCAGTACTTC. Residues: CASSFYREHEQYF.

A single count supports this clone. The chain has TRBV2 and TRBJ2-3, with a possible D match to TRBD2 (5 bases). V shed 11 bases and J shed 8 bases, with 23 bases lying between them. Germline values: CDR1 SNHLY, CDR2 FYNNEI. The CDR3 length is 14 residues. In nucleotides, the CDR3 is TGTGCCGGCCTGACGGGGTTCGGAGTCGGTACGCAGTATTTT. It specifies CAGLTGFGVGTQYF.

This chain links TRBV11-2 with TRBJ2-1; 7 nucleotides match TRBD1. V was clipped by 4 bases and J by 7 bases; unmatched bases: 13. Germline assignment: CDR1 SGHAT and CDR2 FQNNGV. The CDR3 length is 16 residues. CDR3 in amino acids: CASSSRQGPTRNEQFF. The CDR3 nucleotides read TGTGCCAGCAGCTCTCGACAGGGCCCGACAAGGAATGAGCAGTTCTTC.

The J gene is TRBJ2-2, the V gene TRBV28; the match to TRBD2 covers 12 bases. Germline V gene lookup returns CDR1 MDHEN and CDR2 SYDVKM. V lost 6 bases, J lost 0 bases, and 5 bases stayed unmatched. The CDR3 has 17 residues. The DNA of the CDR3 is TGTGCCAGCAGGTCAAGACTAGCGGGGGCGAACACCGGGGAGCTGTTTTTT. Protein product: CASRSRLAGANTGELFF. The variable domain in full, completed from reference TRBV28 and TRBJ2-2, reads DVKVTQSSRYLVKRTGEKVFLECVQDMDHENMFWYRQDPGLGLRLIYFSYDVKMKEKGDIPEGYSVSREKKERFSLILESASTNQTSMYLCASRSRLAGANTGELFFGEGSRLTVL.